The text below deals with one TCR beta chain. No antigen is known for it. An end of the junction differs from the germline gene, which may be a read error. CDR1 is MNHEY and CDR2 is SVGAGI in the germline V gene. The CDR3 is 13 residues long. Produced via immunoSEQ multiplex PCR; TCRdb's table is partial and in-frame only. The sample contains approximately 63,000 clones, 80% to 90% of which appear only once. The data stem from a study of OX40 agonist ivuxolimab in advanced cancers. Study overall: The dose-escalation cohort was over 65% male, with a mean age of 60 years, ranging roughly 20 to 90. Study findings and constraints: Dose levels from 0.1 to 3.0 mg/kg saw CD4+ and CD8+ blood T cells expand clonally by week 6.

The input for sequencing was CD4+ or CD8+ T cells sorted from blood, taken in a trial of the OX40 agonist ivuxolimab. The receptor's source is an adult with an advanced solid tumor such as melanoma, head and neck, liver or kidney cancer. The V call is TRBV6-5, the J call TRBJ2-3; 7 bases are a match to TRBD1. DNA for the CDR3: TGTGCCTGCAGTCCAGGGGGTCCAGATACGCAGTATTTT. It translates to CACSPGGPDTQYF.